Listed below are T cell receptor beta chains from one sample, sequenced in a study of CD8+ T cells in alopecia areata. Generated by immunoSEQ multiplex PCR, the TCRdb table keeps only in-frame clones and is missing some. Here the sample spans around 150,000 clones, 75% to 85% being singletons. The sample consisted of CD8+ T cells sorted from blood, taken at week 4, from a patient treated with tofacitinib. All receptors come from a human donor with alopecia areata. CDR3s include the opening cysteine and the closing phenylalanine or tryptophan. A D gene is named only where the DNA matches it firmly. Clone size is given for some rows only: seen once, a few or many times, or a class if the clone is expanded.

j_call v_call clone_size d_call cdr3_length cdr3_nt cdr3_aa
TRBJ2-7 TRBV2 - TRBD1 15 TGTGCCAGCAGCGGAGACAGGGGAGCCCTCTACGAGCAGTACTTC CASSGDRGALYEQYF
TRBJ2-3 TRBV7-6 - - 13 TGTGCCAGCAGCGCAGGGACTTCGAATACGCAGTATTTT CASSAGTSNTQYF
TRBJ2-1 TRBV23-1 - - 19 TGCGCCAGCAGTGTAACACGGGGGGCGATCCACCGCTCCTACAATGAGCAGTTCTTC CASSVTRGAIHRSYNEQFF
TRBJ2-3 TRBV2 - - 15 TGTGCCAGCAGTCGGACTTCAACGCGGGCAGATACGCAGTATTTT CASSRTSTRADTQYF
TRBJ1-6 TRBV4-3 once - 12 TGCGCCAGCAGCCAGAATAATTCACCCCTCCACTTT CASSQNNSPLHF
TRBJ1-1 TRBV14 - - 12 TGTGCCAGCAGGACAGGATACACTGAAGCTTTCTTT CASRTGYTEAFF
TRBJ2-1 TRBV30 once TRBD2 15 TGTGCCTGGAGAGGGGGGAGACTAGCGCCCGATGAGCAGTTCTTC CAWRGGRLAPDEQFF
TRBJ2-7 TRBV6-5 - - 12 TGTGCCAGCGGCCCTCGACAAGAGTGGCAGTACTTC CASGPRQEWQYF
TRBJ2-7 TRBV7-9 once TRBD1 16 TGTGCCAGCAGCTCCGATTATACGGGACAGATCTACGAGCAGTACTTC CASSSDYTGQIYEQYF
TRBJ2-5 TRBV7-7 - TRBD2 17 TGTGCTAGCAGCTTAGCCCCATCGGGGGGGACCCAAGAGACCCAGTACTTC CASSLAPSGGTQETQYF
TRBJ2-7 TRBV6-5 few - 11 TGTGCCAGCAGTTATCTCGGCGAGCAGTACTTC CASSYLGEQYF
TRBJ2-7 TRBV10-3 medium-sized TRBD1 11 TGTGCCCTCGGGACAGGGGAGGAGCAGTACTTC CALGTGEEQYF
TRBJ2-7 TRBV7-2 - TRBD1 15 TGTGCCAGCAGCTTAGCGACAGGGCGATTCCACGAGCAGTACTTC CASSLATGRFHEQYF
TRBJ2-7 TRBV6-1 once - 13 TGTGCCGGCCGGGACACTGACTCCTACGAGCAGTACTTC CAGRDTDSYEQYF
TRBJ2-1 TRBV6-4 - TRBD2 14 TGTGCCAGCAGCTCTAGCGGGGGTGTCCATGAGCAGTTCTTC CASSSSGGVHEQFF
TRBJ2-5 TRBV27 - - 13 TGTGCCAGCAGTTTAGGGGTACAAGAGACCCAGTACTTC CASSLGVQETQYF
TRBJ2-7 TRBV11-2 - - 13 TGTGCCAGCAGCCTCGGACATCGCTACGAGCAGTACTTC CASSLGHRYEQYF
TRBJ2-3 TRBV15 - - 20 TGTGCCACCAGCAGAGATTTGGCATCGTTTCTGGCGGGTGGAGCGGATACGCAGTATTTT CATSRDLASFLAGGADTQYF
TRBJ2-5 TRBV14 - TRBD1 17 TGTGCCAGCAGCCAAGAAAGGGCAGGGGGCCTCCAAGAGACCCAGTACTTC CASSQERAGGLQETQYF
TRBJ1-2 TRBV19 once - 12 TGTGCCAGTAGTGTTACAGCCTATGGCTACACCTTC CASSVTAYGYTF
TRBJ2-3 TRBV10-3 - TRBD2 13 TGTGCCATCAAGGCGGGAGTTAGAGATACGCAGTATTTT CAIKAGVRDTQYF
TRBJ1-1 TRBV11-2 - - 13 TGTGCCAGCAGCTTAGGCAGGGCCGCTGAAGCTTTCTTT CASSLGRAAEAFF
TRBJ2-5 TRBV27 - - 13 TGTGCCAGCAGGCCTCGGACAGCAGAGACCCAGTACTTC CASRPRTAETQYF
TRBJ2-3 TRBV27 - - 15 TGTGCCAGCAGCCTCACACCGGCAGGAGCAGATACGCAGTATTTT CASSLTPAGADTQYF
TRBJ2-7 TRBV13 - TRBD2 19 TGTGCCAGCAGCCCCGGTCGTGGGCTAGCGGGGTCTATCTCCTACGAGCAGTACTTC CASSPGRGLAGSISYEQYF
TRBJ2-7 TRBV2 - TRBD2 15 TGTGCCAGCTCCACTAGCGGGGACCGGGACTACGAGCAGTACTTC CASSTSGDRDYEQYF
TRBJ2-1 TRBV10-3 - - 18 TGTGCCATCAGTGAGTCAATCCGACGGGGTATGAGGAACAATGAGCAGTTCTTC CAISESIRRGMRNNEQFF
TRBJ2-3 TRBV5-4 once TRBD1 17 TGTGCCAGCAGCTTGGAAGGACAGGGGCCGATACCCGATACGCAGTATTTT CASSLEGQGPIPDTQYF
TRBJ1-2 TRBV5-4 once TRBD1 13 TGTGCCAGCAGCTTGGCGGACAGGGATGGCTACACCTTC CASSLADRDGYTF
TRBJ1-2 TRBV4-2 - TRBD1 15 TGTGCCAGCAGCCACGGGGCAGGGGGGATCTATGGCTACACCTTC CASSHGAGGIYGYTF
TRBJ1-2 TRBV30 - - 15 TGTGCCTGGGGAAGTTTCCCCAGGGGCCCCTATGGCTACACCTTC CAWGSFPRGPYGYTF
TRBJ2-7 TRBV6-6 - - 12 TGTGCCAGCAGCGACACCGGCTACGAGCAGTACTTC CASSDTGYEQYF
TRBJ2-1 TRBV7-8 - - 16 TGTGCCAGCAGCTTACGGGCAGGGGGGAACTACAATGAGCAGTTCTTC CASSLRAGGNYNEQFF
TRBJ2-5 TRBV27 - - 15 TGTGCCAGCAGTTTATCCGGCGGTGGTATAGAGACCCAGTACTTC CASSLSGGGIETQYF
TRBJ2-7 TRBV7-9 - TRBD1 14 TGTGCCAGCAGCCCGGACAGGACCTCCTACGAGCAGTACTTC CASSPDRTSYEQYF
TRBJ1-1 TRBV15 - - 15 TGTGCCACCAGCAGGGGGACGGAGATGAACACTGAAGCTTTCTTT CATSRGTEMNTEAFF
TRBJ2-3 TRBV19 - - 13 TGTGCCAGTAGTATGGGGGTCACAGATACGCAGTATTTT CASSMGVTDTQYF
TRBJ1-5 TRBV6-5 few - 15 TGTGCCAGCAGTTTATTCGGGGGGATGAATCAGCCCCAGCATTTT CASSLFGGMNQPQHF
TRBJ2-1 TRBV20-1 - - 11 TGCAGTGCCGAGATATACAATGAGCAGTTCTTC CSAEIYNEQFF
TRBJ2-7 TRBV6-5 - - 15 TGTGCCAGCAGTTACTCGCGGGCTATTACCTACGAGCAGTACTTC CASSYSRAITYEQYF
TRBJ2-2 TRBV4-3 once TRBD1 17 TGCGCCAGCAGCCAGACAGGGGGAGTATCAACCACCGGGGAGCTGTTTTTT CASSQTGGVSTTGELFF
TRBJ2-7 TRBV6-1 - TRBD2 15 TGTGCCAGCAGTGAGATCAGCGGGGGGATCTACGAGCAGTACTTC CASSEISGGIYEQYF